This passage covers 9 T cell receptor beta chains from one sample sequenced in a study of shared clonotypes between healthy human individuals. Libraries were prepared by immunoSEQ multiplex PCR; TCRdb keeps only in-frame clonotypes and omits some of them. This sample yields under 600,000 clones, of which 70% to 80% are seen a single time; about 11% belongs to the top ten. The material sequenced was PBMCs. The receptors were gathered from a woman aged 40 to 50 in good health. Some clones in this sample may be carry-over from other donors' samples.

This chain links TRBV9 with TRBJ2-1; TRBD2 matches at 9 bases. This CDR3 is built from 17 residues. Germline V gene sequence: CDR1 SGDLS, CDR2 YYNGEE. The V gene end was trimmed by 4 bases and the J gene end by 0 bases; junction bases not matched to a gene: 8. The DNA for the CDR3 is TGTGCCAGCAGCCTGACTAGCGGAACCTACTCCTACAATGAGCAGTTCTTC. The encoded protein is CASSLTSGTYSYNEQFF.

The CDR3 nucleotides are TGTGCCAGTAGTAGCGGAAACACCTACGAGCAGTACTTC. Protein: CASSSGNTYEQYF. The gene calls are TRBV19 and TRBJ2-7; D is uncertain. From germline, CDR1 is LNHDA and CDR2 SQIVND (reference sequence). V was clipped by 4 bases and J by 2 bases, with 9 bases between them. The CDR3 length is 13 residues.

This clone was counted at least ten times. CDR3 sequence: CASSQSGTGWNEQFF. CDR3 DNA: TGTGCCAGCAGCCAATCTGGGACAGGTTGGAATGAGCAGTTCTTC. The rearrangement uses TRBV16 and TRBJ2-1; 8 bases are a match to TRBD1. The germline gives CDR1 KGHSY, CDR2 FQNENV. Losses at the gene ends were 0 bases for V and 7 bases for J; bases not matched to a gene: 5. This CDR3 is 15 amino acids long. Filled out from reference TRBV16 and TRBJ2-1, the complete variable domain reads GEEVAQTPKHLVRGEGQKAKLYCAPIKGHSYVFWYQQVLKNEFKFLISFQNENVFDETGMPKERFSAKCLPNSPCSLEIQATKLEDSAVYFCASSQSGTGWNEQFFGPGTRLTVL.

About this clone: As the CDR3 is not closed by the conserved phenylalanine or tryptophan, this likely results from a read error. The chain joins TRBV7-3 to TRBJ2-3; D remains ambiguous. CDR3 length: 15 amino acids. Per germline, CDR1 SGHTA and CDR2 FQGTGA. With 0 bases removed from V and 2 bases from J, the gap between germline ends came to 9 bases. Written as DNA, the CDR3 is TGTGCCAGCAGCTTAACGGGTCGGGTCACAGATACGCAGTATCTT. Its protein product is CASSLTGRVTDTQYL.

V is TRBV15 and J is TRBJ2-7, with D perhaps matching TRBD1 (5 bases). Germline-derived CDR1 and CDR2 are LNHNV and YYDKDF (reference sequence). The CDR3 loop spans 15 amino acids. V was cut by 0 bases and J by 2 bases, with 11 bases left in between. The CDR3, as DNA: TGTGCCACCAGCAGAGATAAAGGGGCAGCCTACGAGCAGTACTTC. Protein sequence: CATSRDKGAAYEQYF.

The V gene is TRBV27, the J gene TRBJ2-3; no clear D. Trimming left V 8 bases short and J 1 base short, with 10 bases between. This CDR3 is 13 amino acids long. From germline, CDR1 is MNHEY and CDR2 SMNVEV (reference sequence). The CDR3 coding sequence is TGTGCCAGCTCCTCTGGCGGCACAGATACGCAGTATTTT. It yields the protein CASSSGGTDTQYF.

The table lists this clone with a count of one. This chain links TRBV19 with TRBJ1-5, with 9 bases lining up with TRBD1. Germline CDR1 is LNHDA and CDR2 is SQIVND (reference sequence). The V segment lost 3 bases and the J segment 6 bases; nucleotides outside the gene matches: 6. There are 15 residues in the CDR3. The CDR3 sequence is CASSMTGGFTQPQHF. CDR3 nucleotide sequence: TGTGCCAGTAGTATGACAGGGGGATTCACTCAGCCCCAGCATTTT.

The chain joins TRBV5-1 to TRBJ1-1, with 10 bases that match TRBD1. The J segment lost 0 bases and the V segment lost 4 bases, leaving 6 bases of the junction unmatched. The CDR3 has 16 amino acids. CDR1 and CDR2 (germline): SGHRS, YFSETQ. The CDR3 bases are TGCGCCAGCAGCAGGGGACAGGGGCTAATGAACACTGAAGCTTTCTTT. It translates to CASSRGQGLMNTEAFF. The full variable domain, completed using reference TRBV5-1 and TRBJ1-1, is KAGVTQTPRYLIKTRGQQVTLSCSPISGHRSVSWYQQTPGQGLQFLFEYFSETQRNKGNFPGRFSGRQFSNSRSEMNVSTLELGDSALYLCASSRGQGLMNTEAFFGQGTRLTVV.

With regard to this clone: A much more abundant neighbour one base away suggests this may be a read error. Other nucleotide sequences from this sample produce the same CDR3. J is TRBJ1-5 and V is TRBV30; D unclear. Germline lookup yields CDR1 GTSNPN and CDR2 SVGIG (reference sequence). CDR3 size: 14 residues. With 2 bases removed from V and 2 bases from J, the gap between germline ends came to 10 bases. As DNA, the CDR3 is TGTGCCTGGAGTAAAGGCGGTGGCAATCAGCCCCAGCATTTT. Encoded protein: CAWSKGGGNQPQHF.